What follows are 27 T cell receptor beta chains derived from one specimen sequenced in a study of vaccination effects on CD4 cells after COVID-19. Antigen specificity for these receptors is unknown. Before any sequencing was done, the ViraFEST assay used viral peptide pools to expand antigen-specific CD4+ T cells. Culturing for 10 days preceded CD4+ T cell isolation. Everyone in the study got two shots of either the BNT162b2 or mRNA-1273 vaccine. TCRdb keeps only in-frame clones here, not all; method: immunoSEQ multiplex PCR. The sample has roughly 59,000 clones; approximately 78% are singletons. This specimen was CD4+ T cells from PBMCs cultured with HCoV-OC43 spike peptides, taken after COVID-19 vaccination. Subset described: HCoV-OC43 spike overlapping peptide pool stimulation. The source is a human donor who received a COVID-19 vaccine.

The chain employs TRBV25-1 and TRBJ2-5; D call uncertain. V shed 11 bases and J shed 0 bases, with 13 bases lying between them. The germline V gene encodes CDR1 MGHDK and CDR2 SYGVNS. This CDR3 is 13 amino acids long. The CDR3 sequence is CACWGGYQETQYF. CDR3 nucleotide sequence: TGTGCCTGTTGGGGTGGGTACCAAGAGACCCAGTACTTC.

The chain employs TRBV18 and TRBJ2-3; weak D call: TRBD1 (5 bases). CDR3 length equals 15 residues. Germline V gene data show CDR1 as KGHSH and CDR2 as LQKENI. V shed 3 bases and J shed 5 bases, with 15 bases lying between them. The CDR3 here is CASSPLTEAKDTQYF. CDR3 coding DNA: TGTGCCAGCTCACCGCTGACAGAGGCGAAAGATACGCAGTATTTT.

The count of this clone is one. The rearrangement uses TRBV24-1 and TRBJ2-5; tentatively, D is TRBD1 or TRBD2 (6 bases each). CDR1 and CDR2 from the germline V gene are KGHDR and SFDVKD. This CDR3 comprises 14 residues. Trimming took 5 bases from V and 4 from J, leaving 13 bases between them. The CDR3 region has the DNA TGTGCCACCAGTGGATCGGGGGCGAGAGAGACCCAGTACTTC. Translation gives CATSGSGARETQYF.

The J gene is TRBJ1-4, the V gene TRBV9; 7 bases are a match to TRBD1. Germline-derived CDR1 and CDR2 are SGDLS and YYNGEE. The CDR3 consists of 15 residues. V lost 0 bases, J lost 7 bases, and 6 bases stayed unmatched. CDR3 loop: CASSVGVGGTEKLFF. DNA for the CDR3: TGTGCCAGCAGCGTAGGTGTAGGGGGCACTGAAAAACTGTTTTTT. The full variable domain, completed using reference TRBV9 and TRBJ1-4, is DSGVTQTPKHLITATGQRVTLRCSPRSGDLSVYWYQQSLDQGLQFLIQYYNGEERAKGNILERFSAQQFPDLHSELNLSSLELGDSALYFCASSVGVGGTEKLFFGSGTQLSVL.

The sample holds a few counts of this clone. The rearrangement uses TRBV19 and TRBJ2-2; 8 nucleotides agree with TRBD1. CDR3 length: 15 amino acids. Looked up from germline, CDR1 is LNHDA and CDR2 is SQIVND (reference sequence). V dropped 4 bases and J dropped 4; count of bases not matched to a gene: 5. CDR3 nucleotide sequence: TGTGCCAGTAGTAAGGACAGGGCGGTCACCGGGGAGCTGTTTTTT. Its protein product is CASSKDRAVTGELFF.

The chain employs TRBV2 and TRBJ1-1; TRBD1 aligns across 8 bases. This CDR3 has 14 amino acids. The V gene end was trimmed by 3 bases and the J gene end by 7 bases; junction bases not matched to a gene: 7. Germline V lookup: CDR1 SNHLY, CDR2 FYNNEI. The DNA of the CDR3 is TGTGCCAGCAGTGACTGGACAGGGTCAAATGAAGCTTTCTTT. Translating it yields CASSDWTGSNEAFF.

The rearrangement links TRBV5-4 to TRBJ2-5, with 7 bases fitting TRBD2. CDR3 length equals 13 residues. Germline V gene lookup returns CDR1 SGHNT and CDR2 YYREEE (reference sequence). The V segment lost 2 bases and the J segment 2 bases; nucleotides outside the gene matches: 0. This CDR3 is CASSFSGQETQYF. The CDR3 DNA reads as TGTGCCAGCAGCTTTAGCGGGCAAGAGACCCAGTACTTC.

The chain recombines TRBV20-1 with TRBJ1-2; D gene ambiguous. The CDR3 has 13 amino acids. V lost 3 bases to trimming and J lost 4 bases, with 12 bases between them. Germline values: CDR1 DFQATT, CDR2 SNEGSKA (reference sequence). As DNA, the CDR3 is TGCAGTGCTAGTCGGACGGCACTCTATGGCTACACCTTC. Translating it yields CSASRTALYGYTF.

The chain links TRBV7-9 to TRBJ2-2; possibly TRBD2 for D (6 bases). Trimming removed 4 bases at V and 6 bases at J, with 15 bases between. CDR3 length equals 15 residues. Germline V gives CDR1 SEHNR, CDR2 FQNEAQ (reference sequence). The CDR3 DNA reads as TGTGCCAGCAGCTCCCAGACTAGTTCCTCCGGGGAGCTGTTTTTT. It specifies CASSSQTSSSGELFF.

This chain connects TRBV2 to TRBJ2-2; D not certain. Trimming cost V 4 bases and J 5 bases, with 17 bases left between them. Germline V gene data show CDR1 as SNHLY and CDR2 as FYNNEI. This CDR3 is 16 amino acids long. The CDR3 nucleotides read TGTGCCAGCAGTGCCAGCCGGACCCTGGCGACCGGGGAGCTGTTTTTT. It specifies CASSASRTLATGELFF.

This chain links TRBV20-1 with TRBJ1-1; D is undetermined. This CDR3 contains 11 residues. With 8 bases removed from V and 0 bases from J, the gap between germline ends came to 7 bases. CDR1 is DFQATT, CDR2 SNEGSKA, per germline (reference sequence). CDR3 in amino acids: CSPRVNTEAFF. The DNA for the CDR3 is TGCAGTCCACGGGTGAACACTGAAGCTTTCTTT.

This clone has a handful of counts. The chain joins TRBV7-3 to TRBJ1-3; 9 positions agree with TRBD1. The CDR3 has 16 residues. Germline V gives CDR1 SGHTA, CDR2 FQGTGA. Trimming at V came to 1 base and at J to 7 bases, leaving 8 bases not matched to a gene. CDR3 amino acids: CASSLNTGGLGNTIYF. DNA of the CDR3: TGTGCCAGCAGCTTAAATACAGGGGGCTTAGGGAACACCATATATTTT.

The chain employs TRBV5-5 and TRBJ2-4; 11 nucleotides align to TRBD2. This CDR3 spans 15 amino acids. CDR1 and CDR2 from the germline V gene are SGHKS and YYEKEE (reference sequence). V shed 0 bases and J 8 bases; nucleotides not matched to a gene: 4. As DNA, the CDR3 is TGTGCCAGCAGCTTGGTTAGCGGGGGGGTTTACATTCAGTACTTC. This translates into CASSLVSGGVYIQYF.

This clone has only one observation. Other DNA sequences within the sample encode an identical CDR3. The V call is TRBV2, the J call TRBJ1-1; 7 nucleotides line up with TRBD1. This CDR3 spans 14 amino acids. Germline V CDR1 and CDR2: SNHLY, FYNNEI. V was pared by 6 bases and J by 1 base, with 5 bases of the junction left unmatched. This CDR3 reads CASSLQGGNTEAFF. The CDR3 nucleotides read TGTGCCAGCAGCCTCCAGGGGGGGAACACTGAAGCTTTCTTT.

The DNA of the CDR3 is TGTGCCAGCAGCCAAGAAGGGCGGCAAGCTTTCTTT. Protein sequence: CASSQEGRQAFF. The chain links TRBV3-1 (or the pseudogene TRBV3-2) to TRBJ1-1; no firm D call. Germline V CDR1 and CDR2: LGHDT, YNNKEL (reference sequence). Trimming shortened V by 0 bases and J by 9 bases, and 8 bases separated the two germline ends. The CDR3 has 12 residues.

This clone was picked up one time. The rearrangement uses TRBV9 and TRBJ2-7; D is ambiguous. Trimming removed 4 bases from V and 6 bases from J, with 20 bases in between. The CDR3 covers 15 residues. Germline V gene sequence: CDR1 SGDLS, CDR2 YYNGEE. The CDR3 DNA reads TGTGCCAGCAGCACCCGAGAGCCAGGTTTCCGCGAGCAGTACGTC. Its translation is CASSTREPGFREQYV.

This clone appeared a single time. The chain employs TRBV28 and TRBJ2-1; possible D gene TRBD2, 7 bases. Germline loops: CDR1 MDHEN, CDR2 SYDVKM. There are 15 residues in the CDR3. V was shortened by 2 bases and J by 6 bases, with 14 bases between the two germline ends. The CDR3 coding sequence is TGTGCCAGCAGTTTACGAGGGGGGGTGAGCAATGAGCAGTTCTTC. It yields the protein CASSLRGGVSNEQFF.

Written as DNA, the CDR3 is TGTGCCAGCAGTGACACAGGGGGCTCGGAAAAACTGTTTTTT. It codes for CASSDTGGSEKLFF. V is TRBV9 and J is TRBJ1-4; 9 bases line up with TRBD1. J gave up 8 bases and V 5 bases, and 7 bases lay outside the gene matches. The CDR3 consists of 14 residues. Germline V gene data show CDR1 as SGDLS and CDR2 as YYNGEE.

The rearrangement uses TRBV9 and TRBJ2-5; D may correspond to TRBD1 or TRBD2 (5 bases each). Trimming shortened V by 3 bases and J by 4 bases, and 16 bases separated the two germline ends. Germline values: CDR1 SGDLS, CDR2 YYNGEE. CDR3 length: 15 amino acids. The CDR3 protein is CASSAGTRGLETQYF. In nucleotides, the CDR3 is TGTGCCAGCAGCGCGGGCACGAGGGGCCTAGAGACCCAGTACTTC.

This chain uses TRBV7-2 with TRBJ2-3, with 9 positions matching TRBD2. This CDR3 spans 13 amino acids. V lost 0 bases to trimming and J lost 11 bases; unmatched junction nucleotides: 3. Per germline, CDR1 SGHTA and CDR2 FQGNSA. The CDR3, as DNA: TGTGCCAGCAGCTTAGCAATAGCGGGGGTGCAGTATTTT. It translates to CASSLAIAGVQYF.

This chain uses TRBV28 with TRBJ1-3; the D is unclear. The CDR3 extends over 15 amino acids. Looked up from germline, CDR1 is MDHEN and CDR2 is SYDVKM. V lost 5 bases, J lost 0 bases, and 11 bases lay in between. The CDR3 coding sequence is TGTGCCAGCAGTCCCCCCGTTCCCTCTGGAAACACCATATATTTT. It translates to CASSPPVPSGNTIYF.

V gene TRBV5-8 combines with J gene TRBJ2-1, with 9 bases fitting TRBD2. The trim removed 8 bases at V and 0 bases at J, leaving 15 bases unmatched. CDR3 length equals 18 residues. The germline CDR1 and CDR2 sequences are SGHTS and YDEGEE. Here the CDR3 reads CASPQGLAGDYSYNEQFF. In DNA form, the CDR3 reads TGTGCCAGTCCGCAGGGGTTAGCGGGGGACTACTCCTACAATGAGCAGTTCTTC. Using reference TRBV5-8 and TRBJ2-1 for the parts outside the CDR3, the full variable domain is EAGVTQSPTHLIKTRGQQATLRCSPISGHTSVYWYQQALGLGLQFLLWYDEGEERNRGNFPPRFSGRQFPNYSSELNVNALELEDSALYLCASPQGLAGDYSYNEQFFGPGTRLTVL.

The gene calls are TRBV18 and TRBJ2-1; tentative D call: TRBD1 (5 bases). V lost 4 bases, J lost 9 bases, and 13 bases lay in between. Germline CDR1 reads KGHSH; CDR2 reads LQKENI. There are 13 residues in the CDR3. Here the CDR3 DNA reads TGTGCCAGCTCACGGGGCTTACAGGCTGAGCAGTTCTTC. Protein product: CASSRGLQAEQFF.

The chain is built from TRBV24-1 and TRBJ2-1, with D maybe TRBD1 (5 bases). The V end was cut by 3 bases, the J end by 15 bases, with 14 bases between. Germline V lookup: CDR1 KGHDR, CDR2 SFDVKD. The CDR3 spans 12 residues. CDR3 in DNA: TGTGCCACCAGTGATAGGGGCCCCCGGTGGTTCTTC. Protein: CATSDRGPRWFF.

CDR3 sequence: CASSPGGSRQTQYF. In nucleotides, the CDR3 is TGTGCCAGCAGCCCGGGCGGGTCTCGTCAGACCCAGTACTTC. This sequence joins TRBV9 and TRBJ2-5; TRBD2 might be the D (5 bases). The V gene's germline CDR1 is SGDLS and CDR2 YYNGEE. Trimming took off 4 bases at V and 6 bases at J, with 16 bases between the two ends. This CDR3 has 14 residues.

V is TRBV28 and J is TRBJ2-7; tentatively, D is TRBD1 or TRBD2 (5 bases each). With 5 bases removed from V and 5 bases from J, the gap between germline ends came to 10 bases. CDR3 length: 12 amino acids. Germline CDR1 MDHEN, CDR2 SYDVKM. The CDR3 DNA reads TGTGCCAGCAGTCCTCAGGGACACGAGCAGTACGTC. This sequence encodes CASSPQGHEQYV.

The V and J genes are TRBV6-1 and TRBJ2-5, with TRBD2 as a possible D gene (5 bases). Germline CDR1 and CDR2: MNHNS and SASEGT. The ends were cut back, 0 bases at V and 5 bases at J, with 19 bases in the middle. This CDR3 is built from 17 residues. The CDR3 DNA is TGTGCCAGCAGTGAAGCTGCTTGGACTTTTCCCAGGGAGACCCAGTACTTC. As protein: CASSEAAWTFPRETQYF.